The T cell receptor (beta chain) described here comes from a study of early T cells in non-severe SARS-CoV-2 infection. This clonotype was detected only a few times. Via MiXCR, TCRdb re-called the 5' RACE reads, giving one row per CDR3 protein. The table has approximately 73,000 distinct CDR3 sequences, around 11% seen once. This receptor was obtained from an adult who was a healthcare worker with PCR-confirmed SARS-CoV-2 infection or an uninfected control (not recorded which). Sequenced input: whole blood.

This CDR3 reads CASSLLFETQYF. CDR3 in DNA: TGTGCCAGCAGTTTACTTTTTGAGACCCAGTACTTC. The chain uses TRBV12-3 or TRBV12-4 and TRBJ2-5; unclear D gene. With 2 bases removed from V and 5 bases from J, the gap between germline ends came to 6 bases. The CDR3 is 12 residues long.